The 27 T cell receptor beta chains presented below share a single source sample, sequenced in a study of STAT5B mutations in CD4+ large granular lymphocyte leukemia. Clones were sequenced by immunoSEQ multiplex PCR, and TCRdb holds only the in-frame ones, with some missing. Among some 28,000 clones listed, approximately 75% were seen once. Sequenced material: CD4+ T cells from blood buffy coats. These receptors were collected from a human donor in good health.

The chain carries TRBV11-3 and TRBJ2-7; TRBD1 matches at 7 bases. CDR1 is SGHNT, CDR2 YENEEA, per germline. The V gene end was trimmed by 1 base and the J gene end by 1 base; junction bases not matched to a gene: 7. The CDR3 is 16 amino acids. Here the CDR3 reads CASSLVRGLLSYEQYF. DNA for the CDR3: TGTGCCAGCAGCTTAGTTAGGGGGCTTTTATCCTACGAGCAGTACTTC.

The CDR3 spells CASSQDRGKENTIYF. The DNA of the CDR3 is TGCGCCAGCAGCCAAGACAGGGGGAAGGAAAACACCATATATTTT. The genes are TRBV4-3 and TRBJ1-3, with 7 bases aligning to TRBD1. Losses at the gene ends were 0 bases for V and 6 bases for J; bases not matched to a gene: 5. Germline V gives CDR1 LGHNA, CDR2 YSLEER. The CDR3 spans 15 residues.

The gene calls are TRBV15 and TRBJ1-2; maybe TRBD1 (6 bases). The germline V gene encodes CDR1 LNHNV and CDR2 YYDKDF (reference sequence). The CDR3 is 17 amino acids. Trimming removed 0 bases from V and 2 bases from J, with 16 bases in between. The CDR3 protein is CATSREKTGFENYGYTF. CDR3 coding DNA: TGTGCCACCAGCAGAGAAAAGACAGGCTTTGAAAACTATGGCTACACCTTC.

The CDR3 is CASSQQGVYSYNEQFF. In DNA, the CDR3 is TGTGCCAGCAGCCAACAGGGGGTCTATTCCTACAATGAGCAGTTCTTC. The J gene is TRBJ2-1, the V gene TRBV14; the match to TRBD1 covers 7 bases. The CDR3 has 16 residues. From germline, CDR1 is SGHDN and CDR2 FVKESK. V lost 2 bases, J lost 1 base, and 5 bases stayed unmatched.

The gene calls are TRBV25-1 and TRBJ1-6; 7 bases map to TRBD1. The junction had 3 bases not matched to a gene; V was cut back by 3 bases and J by 4 bases. Germline CDR1 MGHDK, CDR2 SYGVNS. This CDR3 has 15 amino acids. The CDR3 DNA reads as TGTGCCAGCAGTGAGGTGACAGGGTATAATTCACCCCTCCACTTT. This sequence encodes CASSEVTGYNSPLHF.

The chain joins TRBV5-1 to TRBJ1-2; 9 bases agree with TRBD1. The CDR3 has 14 amino acids. The V and J ends lost 3 bases and 11 bases, in that order; junction bases with no gene match: 11. From germline, CDR1 is SGHRS and CDR2 YFSETQ. As DNA, the CDR3 is TGCGCCAGCAGCTCGGGACAGGGTGGCCAAAGGTACACCTTC. This sequence encodes CASSSGQGGQRYTF.

This chain links TRBV5-5 with TRBJ2-2; maybe TRBD2 (5 bases). CDR3 length equals 15 residues. V lost 4 bases to trimming and J lost 1 base, with 11 bases between them. CDR1 is SGHKS and CDR2 is YYEKEE in the germline V gene (reference sequence). CDR3 nucleotides: TGTGCCAGCAGCCCCGCCGGGGTGAACACCGGGGAGCTGTTTTTT. Translation gives CASSPAGVNTGELFF. Full variable domain (missing parts from reference TRBV5-5 and TRBJ2-2): DAGVTQSPTHLIKTRGQQVTLRCSPISGHKSVSWYQQVLGQGPQFIFQYYEKEERGRGNFPDRFSARQFPNYSSELNVNALLLGDSALYLCASSPAGVNTGELFFGEGSRLTVL.

The gene calls are TRBV19 and TRBJ2-3; 7 bases agree with TRBD1. The CDR3 spans 13 residues. The trim removed 5 bases at V and 3 bases at J, leaving 2 bases unmatched. Germline values: CDR1 LNHDA, CDR2 SQIVND (reference sequence). CDR3 DNA: TGTGCCAGTAGTCTACAGGGGACAGATACGCAGTATTTT. Amino acid sequence: CASSLQGTDTQYF. The full variable domain, with the rest looked up from reference TRBV19 and TRBJ2-3, is DGGITQSPKYLFRKEGQNVTLSCEQNLNHDAMYWYRQDPGQGLRLIYYSQIVNDFQKGDIAEGYSVSREKKESFPLTVTSAQKNPTAFYLCASSLQGTDTQYFGPGTRLTVL.

The rearrangement joins TRBV7-2 to TRBJ2-7; 12 bases are a match to TRBD2. The CDR3 runs 15 residues. The V gene end was trimmed by 6 bases and the J gene end by 4 bases; junction bases not matched to a gene: 7. Germline values: CDR1 SGHTA, CDR2 FQGNSA. The CDR3 reads CASRKTSGSFYEQYF. CDR3 nucleotides: TGTGCCAGCAGGAAGACTAGCGGGAGTTTTTACGAGCAGTACTTC.

The chain joins TRBV6-1 to TRBJ2-1, with TRBD2 identical over 12 bases. The CDR3 contains 16 residues. The V and J ends lost 2 bases and 9 bases, in that order; junction bases with no gene match: 8. The germline V gene has CDR1 MNHNS and CDR2 SASEGT. The CDR3 reads CASSESGLAGRGEQFF. The CDR3 region has the DNA TGTGCCAGCAGTGAATCAGGACTAGCGGGACGGGGTGAGCAGTTCTTC.

The chain links TRBV2 to TRBJ2-2, with 8 bases identical to TRBD1. CDR1 SNHLY and CDR2 FYNNEI come from the germline V gene. This CDR3 has 15 residues. The V and J ends lost 6 bases and 4 bases, in that order; junction bases with no gene match: 7. CDR3 protein: CASSPDRASTGELFF. CDR3 coding DNA: TGTGCCAGCAGCCCGGACAGGGCTAGCACCGGGGAGCTGTTTTTT.

The genes are TRBV18 and TRBJ2-7; D may be TRBD1 or TRBD2 (5 bases each). Trimming left V 6 bases short and J 5 bases short, with 17 bases between. Germline V gene lookup returns CDR1 KGHSH and CDR2 LQKENI. This CDR3 spans 14 amino acids. The CDR3 coding sequence is TGTGCCAGCTCCTCCTCGGGACCACCCAACGAGCAGTACTTC. This codes for CASSSSGPPNEQYF.

V is TRBV5-4 and J is TRBJ2-7; 8 nucleotides match TRBD1. Germline CDR1 SGHNT, CDR2 YYREEE (reference sequence). V shed 2 bases and J 4 bases; nucleotides not matched to a gene: 5. The CDR3 consists of 14 residues. As DNA, the CDR3 is TGTGCCAGCAGCTTCGGAACAGGGGGTTACGAGCAGTACTTC. Its translation is CASSFGTGGYEQYF.

The rearrangement uses TRBV6-6 and TRBJ2-2; 8 bases are shared with TRBD1. Germline assignment: CDR1 MNHNY and CDR2 SVGAGI (reference sequence). V dropped 5 bases and J dropped 5; count of bases not matched to a gene: 7. The CDR3 covers 15 residues. DNA of the CDR3: TGTGCCAGCAGTATTGGACAGGGAAGGACCGGGGAGCTGTTTTTT. Its translation: CASSIGQGRTGELFF.

The rearrangement uses TRBV14 and TRBJ1-3; no firm D call. From germline, CDR1 is SGHDN and CDR2 FVKESK. This CDR3 spans 14 amino acids. V gave up 4 bases and J gave up 0 bases, with 7 bases separating them. DNA of the CDR3: TGTGCCAGCAGCCCCACTTACTCTGGAAACACCATATATTTT. It is translated as CASSPTYSGNTIYF.

Turning to this clone: Other DNA variants within this sample encode the same CDR3. The chain carries TRBV5-1 and TRBJ2-5; possibly TRBD2 for D (5 bases). The germline CDR1 and CDR2 sequences are SGHRS and YFSETQ. There are 13 residues in the CDR3. Trimming took off 1 base at V and 3 bases at J, with 7 bases between the two ends. The CDR3 DNA reads TGCGCCAGCAGCTTGATCGGGAAAGAGACCCAGTACTTC. The encoded protein is CASSLIGKETQYF. The entire variable domain, with the rest obtained from reference TRBV5-1 and TRBJ2-5, is as follows: KAGVTQTPRYLIKTRGQQVTLSCSPISGHRSVSWYQQTPGQGLQFLFEYFSETQRNKGNFPGRFSGRQFSNSRSEMNVSTLELGDSALYLCASSLIGKETQYFGPGTRLLVL.

The chain is built from TRBV4-1 and TRBJ2-7, with 12 positions matching TRBD1. This CDR3 region has 16 residues. CDR1 is MGHRA and CDR2 is YSYEKL in the germline V gene. J was trimmed by 2 bases and V by 4 bases; bases with no gene match: 6. CDR3 sequence (DNA): TGCGCCAGCAGCCCCCCGGGACAGGGGGCGGCCTACGAGCAGTACTTC. Amino acid sequence: CASSPPGQGAAYEQYF.

The chain uses TRBV7-2 and TRBJ2-4; D is perhaps TRBD1 or TRBD2 (7 bases each). CDR3 length: 13 amino acids. V shed 5 bases and J shed 6 bases, with 11 bases lying between them. The germline V gene encodes CDR1 SGHTA and CDR2 FQGNSA. The CDR3 protein is CASSPRGGNIQYF. The CDR3 DNA reads TGTGCCAGCAGCCCCAGGGGGGGAAACATTCAGTACTTC.

This clone occurred once. The CDR3 sequence is CASSERDGQPQHF. The CDR3 region has the DNA TGTGCCAGCAGTGAAAGGGACGGACAGCCCCAGCATTTT. The chain uses TRBV2 and TRBJ1-5, with D possibly TRBD1 on 5 matching bases. V lost 2 bases to trimming and J lost 7 bases, with 9 bases between them. Germline V gene sequence: CDR1 SNHLY, CDR2 FYNNEI. There are 13 residues in the CDR3. Full variable domain (missing parts from reference TRBV2 and TRBJ1-5): EPEVTQTPSHQVTQMGQEVILRCVPISNHLYFYWYRQILGQKVEFLVSFYNNEISEKSEIFDDQFSVERPDGSNFTLKIRSTKLEDSAMYFCASSERDGQPQHFGDGTRLSIL.

The chain has TRBV5-5 and TRBJ1-2; TRBD1 matches 12 bases. The CDR3 sequence is 15 residues long. Losses at the gene ends were 4 bases for V and 8 bases for J; bases not matched to a gene: 9. Germline CDR1 is SGHKS and CDR2 is YYEKEE (reference sequence). Written as DNA, the CDR3 is TGTGCCAGCAGCCCCTGGGACAGGGGGCATGCGGGCTACACCTTC. It codes for CASSPWDRGHAGYTF.

This clone was recorded a few times. The rearrangement joins TRBV2 to TRBJ2-1; 15 bases map to TRBD2. Germline CDR1 reads SNHLY; CDR2 reads FYNNEI. With V trimmed by 4 bases and J by 1 base, 11 bases remained unmatched. The CDR3 has 20 amino acids. Written as DNA, the CDR3 is TGTGCCAGCAGTGGGGGCACCGGGACTAGCGGGAGGTGGTCCTACAATGAGCAGTTCTTC. This gives the protein CASSGGTGTSGRWSYNEQFF.

This clone appeared a few times. The V gene is TRBV6-5, the J gene TRBJ1-2, with 9 bases that match TRBD1. Germline-derived CDR1 and CDR2 are MNHEY and SVGAGI. This CDR3 has 13 amino acids. V dropped 5 bases and J dropped 4; count of bases not matched to a gene: 2. In DNA form, the CDR3 reads TGTGCCAGCAGTGACAGGGGGATCTATGGCTACACCTTC. As protein: CASSDRGIYGYTF.

The genes are TRBV29-1 and TRBJ2-5; 9 bases are shared with TRBD1. After removal of 5 bases from V and 7 bases from J, the junction contained 11 bases not matched to a gene. CDR1 and CDR2 (germline): SQVTM, ANQGSEA. This CDR3 spans 14 amino acids. The CDR3 loop is CSVPGQGLIRTQYF. CDR3 nucleotide sequence: TGCAGCGTTCCGGGACAGGGCCTTATTAGGACCCAGTACTTC.

This sequence joins TRBV28 and TRBJ2-7; TRBD1 matches 8 bases. The CDR3 is 16 residues long. V shed 2 bases, J shed 2 bases, and the junction held 8 bases outside the gene matches. The V gene's germline CDR1 is MDHEN and CDR2 SYDVKM. CDR3 sequence reads: CASSLRKTGVPYEQYF. The CDR3 DNA reads as TGTGCCAGCAGTTTACGTAAGACAGGGGTACCCTACGAGCAGTACTTC. Together with reference TRBV28 and TRBJ2-7, the CDR3 gives the full variable domain: DVKVTQSSRYLVKRTGEKVFLECVQDMDHENMFWYRQDPGLGLRLIYFSYDVKMKEKGDIPEGYSVSREKKERFSLILESASTNQTSMYLCASSLRKTGVPYEQYFGPGTRLTVT.

CDR3 sequence reads: CAISGQGSSYNSPLHF. The CDR3 coding sequence is TGTGCCATCAGTGGTCAAGGTAGCTCCTATAATTCACCCCTCCACTTT. This rearrangement joins TRBV10-3 to TRBJ1-6; D gene ambiguous. The germline V and J ends were trimmed by 4 bases and 0 bases, with 10 bases remaining between them. There are 16 residues in the CDR3. The V gene's germline CDR1 is ENHRY and CDR2 SYGVKD.

This clone was recorded only once. The rearrangement joins TRBV28 to TRBJ2-7; D perhaps matches TRBD2 (6 bases). Per germline, CDR1 MDHEN and CDR2 SYDVKM. This CDR3 spans 14 amino acids. V was clipped by 8 bases and J by 2 bases, with 16 bases between them. For the CDR3, the DNA is TGTGCCAGCCTCCCGGCGGGACGGACCTACGAGCAGTACTTC. Translating gives CASLPAGRTYEQYF.

The J gene is TRBJ2-5, the V gene TRBV11-3, with 9 bases that match TRBD2. V was clipped by 4 bases and J by 6 bases; unmatched bases: 6. This CDR3 has 14 amino acids. Germline CDR1 is SGHNT and CDR2 is YENEEA. CDR3 coding DNA: TGTGCCAGCAGCTCGGTAGCGGGAGCGAAGACCCAGTACTTC. The encoded protein is CASSSVAGAKTQYF.